These T cell receptor beta chains were read from a single sample in a study of blood T cell repertoires in COVID-19. TCRdb keeps only in-frame clones here, not all; method: immunoSEQ multiplex PCR. The data contain around 70,000 clones, roughly 79% of them singletons. The sequenced sample consisted of peripheral blood. These receptors came from a man between 65 and 85 years old with acute or convalescent COVID-19. The CDR3 runs from the conserved cysteine through the conserved F or W. D genes are given only for firm matches. Expanded clones get a size class; other rows say once, few or many, or leave the size out.

>.|.|TRBV19|TRBJ2-1
TGTGCCAGTAGTGTGACAGTTTCCTACAATGAGCAGTTCTTC
CASSVTVSYNEQFF
>.|.|TRBV27|TRBJ1-1
TGTGCCAGCAGTTTCCAGGGATTGCACACTGAAGCTTTCTTT
CASSFQGLHTEAFF
>few|.|TRBV5-8|TRBJ1-6
TGTGCCAGCAGCTCGCGGGCCATCAGCTCCTATAATTCACCCCTCCACTTT
CASSSRAISSYNSPLHF
>.|.|TRBV19|TRBJ2-3
TGTGCCAGTAGTATAGGAGGAAGAGTCACAGATACGCAGTATTTT
CASSIGGRVTDTQYF
>few|.|TRBV28|TRBJ2-7
TGTGCCAGCAGTTCCGGAGGTTCTCCCTACGAGCAGTACTTC
CASSSGGSPYEQYF
>.|.|TRBV27|TRBJ2-7
TGTGCCAGCAGTTATAAACGGGATAACTACGAGCAGTACTTC
CASSYKRDNYEQYF
>.|TRBD1|TRBV15|TRBJ1-4
TGTGCCACCAGCAGAAACCGACCGGGACAGCGAAATGAAAAACTGTTTTTT
CATSRNRPGQRNEKLFF
>.|.|TRBV4-1|TRBJ2-3
TGCGCCAGCAGCCTGCTTAGCGGTTCTAGCACAGATACGCAGTATTTT
CASSLLSGSSTDTQYF
>.|TRBD1|TRBV4-1|TRBJ2-2
TGCGCCAGCACCCTAAAGGGCCCGGGACAGGTGAACACCGGGGAGCTGTTTTTT
CASTLKGPGQVNTGELFF
>.|.|TRBV10-3|TRBJ1-5
TGTGCCATCAGTGAGCAACTGGGCGCCAACCAGCCCCAGCATTTT
CAISEQLGANQPQHF
>.|TRBD1|TRBV5-1|TRBJ2-7
TGCGCCAGCAGCCAAGGGACAGGGGGCAACGAGCAGTACTTC
CASSQGTGGNEQYF
>.|.|TRBV5-1|TRBJ1-5
TGCGCCAGCAGCTTGGGATCAGGGGCGTATAGCAATCAGCCCCAGCATTTT
CASSLGSGAYSNQPQHF
>.|.|TRBV20-1|TRBJ1-1
TGCAGTGCTAGAGACCTATTTGAAGCTTTCTTT
CSARDLFEAFF
>.|TRBD1|TRBV5-1|TRBJ2-7
TGCGCCAGCAGCCTTAACAGGGGGTCCTACGAGCAGTACTTC
CASSLNRGSYEQYF
>.|TRBD2|TRBV3-1/TRBV3-2|TRBJ2-7
TGTGCCAGCAGCCTGCGACTAGCGGGAGGGTCCTACGAGCAGTACTTC
CASSLRLAGGSYEQYF
>.|.|TRBV28|TRBJ1-2
TGTGCCAGCGGGGGTCGGGGCAGGGAGGTTACCTTC
CASGGRGREVTF
>.|.|TRBV7-8|TRBJ2-6
TGTGCCAGCAGCCCCGCGACAGTGGCGTCCAACGTCCTGACTTTC
CASSPATVASNVLTF
>.|TRBD1|TRBV6-5|TRBJ1-1
TGTGCCAGCAGACTACAGGGGACGAACACTGAAGCTTTCTTT
CASRLQGTNTEAFF
>few|.|TRBV5-1|TRBJ1-2
TGCGCCAGCAGCAGCCCCCGGACAGATACAACCCAGTATGGCTACACCTTC
CASSSPRTDTTQYGYTF
>few|TRBD1|TRBV6-5|TRBJ1-5
TGTGCCAGCAGAACCACAGGGGTCCCCAATCAGCCCCAGCATTTT
CASRTTGVPNQPQHF